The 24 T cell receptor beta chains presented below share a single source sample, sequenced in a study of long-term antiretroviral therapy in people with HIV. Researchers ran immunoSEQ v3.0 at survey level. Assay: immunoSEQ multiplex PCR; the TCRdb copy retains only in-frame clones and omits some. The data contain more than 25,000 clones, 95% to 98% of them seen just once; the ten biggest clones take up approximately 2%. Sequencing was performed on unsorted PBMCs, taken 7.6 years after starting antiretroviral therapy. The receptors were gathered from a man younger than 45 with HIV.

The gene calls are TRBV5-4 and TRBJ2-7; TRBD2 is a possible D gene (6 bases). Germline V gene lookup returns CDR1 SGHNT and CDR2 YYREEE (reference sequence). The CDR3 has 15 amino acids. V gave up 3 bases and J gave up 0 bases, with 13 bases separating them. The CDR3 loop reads CASSSWETSSYEQYF. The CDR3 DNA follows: TGTGCCAGCAGCTCTTGGGAGACTAGCTCCTACGAGCAGTACTTC.

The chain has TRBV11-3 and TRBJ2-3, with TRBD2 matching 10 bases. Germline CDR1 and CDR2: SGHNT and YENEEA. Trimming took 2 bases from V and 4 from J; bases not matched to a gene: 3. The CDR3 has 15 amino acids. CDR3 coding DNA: TGTGCCAGCAGCTTAACTAGCGGGAAGTCAGATACGCAGTATTTT. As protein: CASSLTSGKSDTQYF. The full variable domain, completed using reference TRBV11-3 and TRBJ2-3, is EAGVVQSPRYKIIEKKQPVAFWCNPISGHNTLYWYLQNLGQGPELLIRYENEEAVDDSQLPKDRFSAERLKGVDSTLKIQPAELGDSAVYLCASSLTSGKSDTQYFGPGTRLTVL.

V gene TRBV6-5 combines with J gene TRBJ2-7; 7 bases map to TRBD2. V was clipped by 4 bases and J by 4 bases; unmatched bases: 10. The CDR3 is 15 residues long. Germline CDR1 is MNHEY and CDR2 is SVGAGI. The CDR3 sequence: CASSSRRERVYEQYF. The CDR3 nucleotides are TGTGCCAGCAGTTCGCGGCGGGAGAGAGTATACGAGCAGTACTTC.

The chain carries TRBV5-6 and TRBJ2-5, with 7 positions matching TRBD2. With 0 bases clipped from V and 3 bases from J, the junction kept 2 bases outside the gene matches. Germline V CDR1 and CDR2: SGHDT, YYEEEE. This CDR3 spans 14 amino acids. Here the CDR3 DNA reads TGTGCCAGCAGCTTGGTTGGGGGGGAAGAGACCCAGTACTTC. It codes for CASSLVGGEETQYF.

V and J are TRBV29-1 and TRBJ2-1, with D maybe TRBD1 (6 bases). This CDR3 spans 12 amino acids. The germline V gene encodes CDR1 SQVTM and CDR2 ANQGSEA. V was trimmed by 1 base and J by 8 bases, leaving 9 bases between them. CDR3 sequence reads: CSVEGGGYEQFF. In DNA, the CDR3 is TGCAGCGTTGAAGGAGGGGGATATGAGCAGTTCTTC.

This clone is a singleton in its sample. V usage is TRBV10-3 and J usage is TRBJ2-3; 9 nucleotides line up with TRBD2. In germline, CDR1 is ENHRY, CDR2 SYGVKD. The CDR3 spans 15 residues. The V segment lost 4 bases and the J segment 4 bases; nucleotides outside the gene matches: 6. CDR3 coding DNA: TGTGCCATCAGTGGGGGGCGCGGGAGGGCAGATACGCAGTATTTT. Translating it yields CAISGGRGRADTQYF.

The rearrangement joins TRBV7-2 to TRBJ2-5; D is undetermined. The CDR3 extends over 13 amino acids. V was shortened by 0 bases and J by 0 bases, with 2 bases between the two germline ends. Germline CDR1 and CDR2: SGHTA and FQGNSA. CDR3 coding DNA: TGTGCCAGCAGCTTAGCGAACCAAGAGACCCAGTACTTC. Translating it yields CASSLANQETQYF.

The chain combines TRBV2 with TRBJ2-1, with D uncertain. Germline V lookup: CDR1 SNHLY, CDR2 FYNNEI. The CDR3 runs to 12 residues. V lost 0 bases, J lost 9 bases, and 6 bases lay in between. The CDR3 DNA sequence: TGTGCCAGCAGTGAAGCGCGCGGTGAGCAGTTCTTC. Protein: CASSEARGEQFF.

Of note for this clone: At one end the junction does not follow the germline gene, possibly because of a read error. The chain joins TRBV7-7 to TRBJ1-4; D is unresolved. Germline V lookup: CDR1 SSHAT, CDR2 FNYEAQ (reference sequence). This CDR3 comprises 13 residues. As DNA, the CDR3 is TGTGCTAGCAGCTTGCTACCTAATGAAAAACTGTTTTTT. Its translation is CASSLLPNEKLFF.

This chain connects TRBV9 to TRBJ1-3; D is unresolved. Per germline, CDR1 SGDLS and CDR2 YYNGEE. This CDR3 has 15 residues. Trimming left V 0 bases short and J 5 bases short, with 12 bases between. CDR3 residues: CASSVEGIARNTIYF. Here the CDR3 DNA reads TGTGCCAGCAGCGTAGAAGGGATCGCCAGAAACACCATATATTTT.

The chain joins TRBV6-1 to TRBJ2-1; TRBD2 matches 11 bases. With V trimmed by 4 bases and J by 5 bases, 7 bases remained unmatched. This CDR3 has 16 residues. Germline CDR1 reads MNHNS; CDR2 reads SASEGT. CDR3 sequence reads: CASSGQLAGVDNEQFF. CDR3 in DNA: TGTGCCAGCAGTGGACAACTAGCGGGAGTCGACAATGAGCAGTTCTTC.

Here the CDR3 reads CAISEGGNTIYF. The CDR3 DNA reads TGTGCCATCAGTGAGGGTGGAAACACCATATATTTT. The chain couples TRBV10-3 to TRBJ1-3; D remains ambiguous. CDR1 ENHRY and CDR2 SYGVKD come from the germline V gene. V dropped 2 bases and J dropped 3 bases, with 2 bases sitting between them. The CDR3 consists of 12 residues.

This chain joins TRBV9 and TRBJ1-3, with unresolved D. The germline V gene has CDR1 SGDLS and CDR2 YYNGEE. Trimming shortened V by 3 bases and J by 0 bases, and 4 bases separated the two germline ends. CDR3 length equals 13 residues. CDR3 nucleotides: TGTGCCAGCAGCGACAGCTCTGGAAACACCATATATTTT. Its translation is CASSDSSGNTIYF.

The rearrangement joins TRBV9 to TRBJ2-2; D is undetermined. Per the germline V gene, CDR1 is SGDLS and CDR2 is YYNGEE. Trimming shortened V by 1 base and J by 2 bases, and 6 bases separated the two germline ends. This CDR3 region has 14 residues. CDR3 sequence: CASSVTLNTGELFF. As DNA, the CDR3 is TGTGCCAGCAGCGTAACCTTAAACACCGGGGAGCTGTTTTTT.

The CDR3 region is CASSQVTTGIPEAFF. DNA of the CDR3: TGCGCCAGCAGCCAAGTGACTACAGGGATACCTGAAGCTTTCTTT. The chain uses TRBV4-3 and TRBJ1-1; D possibly corresponds to TRBD1 (6 bases). The V gene lost 1 base and the J gene lost 6 bases, with 15 bases spanning the gap. Germline assignment: CDR1 LGHNA and CDR2 YSLEER. The CDR3 sequence is 15 residues long.

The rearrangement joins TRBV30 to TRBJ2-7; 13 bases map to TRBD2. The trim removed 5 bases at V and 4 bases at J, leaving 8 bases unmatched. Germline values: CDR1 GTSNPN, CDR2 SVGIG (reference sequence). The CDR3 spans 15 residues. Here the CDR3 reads CAWVPSGLAGYEQYF. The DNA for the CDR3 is TGTGCCTGGGTACCCTCGGGACTAGCGGGGTACGAGCAGTACTTC.

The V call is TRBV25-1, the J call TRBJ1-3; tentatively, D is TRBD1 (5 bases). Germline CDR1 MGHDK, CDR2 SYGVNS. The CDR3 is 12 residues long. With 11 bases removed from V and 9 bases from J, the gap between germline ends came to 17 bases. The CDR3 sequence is CAGGRVAFTIYF. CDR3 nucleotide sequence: TGTGCCGGGGGGAGGGTAGCGTTCACCATATATTTT.

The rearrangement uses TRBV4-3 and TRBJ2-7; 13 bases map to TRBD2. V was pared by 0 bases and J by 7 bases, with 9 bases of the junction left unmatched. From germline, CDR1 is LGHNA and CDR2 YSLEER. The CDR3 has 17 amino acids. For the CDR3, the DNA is TGCGCCAGCAGCCAAGATCTCAGGGGACTAGCGGGATATGAGCAGTACTTC. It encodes CASSQDLRGLAGYEQYF.

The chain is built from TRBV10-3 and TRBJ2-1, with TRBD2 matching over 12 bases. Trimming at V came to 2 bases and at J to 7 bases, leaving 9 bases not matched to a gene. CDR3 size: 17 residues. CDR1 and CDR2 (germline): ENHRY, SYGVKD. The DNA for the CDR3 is TGTGCCATCAGTGAGGCTATACTAGCGGGAGGTGAGAATGAGCAGTTCTTC. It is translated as CAISEAILAGGENEQFF.

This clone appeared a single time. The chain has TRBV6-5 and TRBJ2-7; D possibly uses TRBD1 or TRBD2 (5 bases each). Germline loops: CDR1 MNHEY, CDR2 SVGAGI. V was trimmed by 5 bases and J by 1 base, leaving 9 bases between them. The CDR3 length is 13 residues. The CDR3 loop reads CASSPGPSYEQYF. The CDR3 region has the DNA TGTGCCAGCAGTCCGGGACCGTCCTACGAGCAGTACTTC.

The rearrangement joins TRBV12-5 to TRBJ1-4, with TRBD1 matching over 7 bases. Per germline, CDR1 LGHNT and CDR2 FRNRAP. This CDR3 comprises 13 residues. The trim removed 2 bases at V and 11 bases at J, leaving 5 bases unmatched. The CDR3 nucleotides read TGTGCTAGTGGTTTGAATACAGGGGTTAAACTGTTTTTT. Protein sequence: CASGLNTGVKLFF.

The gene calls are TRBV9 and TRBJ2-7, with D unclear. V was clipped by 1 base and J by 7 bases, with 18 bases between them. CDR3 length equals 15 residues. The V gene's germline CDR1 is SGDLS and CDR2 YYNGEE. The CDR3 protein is CASSVSESSKVEQYF. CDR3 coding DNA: TGTGCCAGCAGCGTATCGGAGAGTAGCAAAGTTGAGCAGTACTTC. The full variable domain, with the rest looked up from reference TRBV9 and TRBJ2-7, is DSGVTQTPKHLITATGQRVTLRCSPRSGDLSVYWYQQSLDQGLQFLIQYYNGEERAKGNILERFSAQQFPDLHSELNLSSLELGDSALYFCASSVSESSKVEQYFGPGTRLTVT.

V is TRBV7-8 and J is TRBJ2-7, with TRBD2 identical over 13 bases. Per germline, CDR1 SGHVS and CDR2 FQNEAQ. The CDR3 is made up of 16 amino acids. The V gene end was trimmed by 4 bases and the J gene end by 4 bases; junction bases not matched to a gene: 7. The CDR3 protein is CASSSALAGGGYEQYF. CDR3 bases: TGTGCCAGCAGCTCGGCACTAGCGGGGGGGGGTTACGAGCAGTACTTC.

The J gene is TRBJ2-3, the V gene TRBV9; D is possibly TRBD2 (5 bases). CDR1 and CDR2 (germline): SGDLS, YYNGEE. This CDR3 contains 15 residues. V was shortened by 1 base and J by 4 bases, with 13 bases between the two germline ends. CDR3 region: CASSVWGADADTQYF. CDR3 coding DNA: TGTGCCAGCAGCGTATGGGGAGCTGACGCAGATACGCAGTATTTT. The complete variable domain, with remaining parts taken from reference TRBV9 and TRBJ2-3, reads DSGVTQTPKHLITATGQRVTLRCSPRSGDLSVYWYQQSLDQGLQFLIQYYNGEERAKGNILERFSAQQFPDLHSELNLSSLELGDSALYFCASSVWGADADTQYFGPGTRLTVL.